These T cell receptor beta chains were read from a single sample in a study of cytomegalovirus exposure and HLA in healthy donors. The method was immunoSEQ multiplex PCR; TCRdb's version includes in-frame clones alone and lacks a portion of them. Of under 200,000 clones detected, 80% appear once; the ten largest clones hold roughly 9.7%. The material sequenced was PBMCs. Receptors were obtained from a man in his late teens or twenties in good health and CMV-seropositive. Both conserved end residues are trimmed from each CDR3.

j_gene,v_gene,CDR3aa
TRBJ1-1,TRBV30,AWLGLSNTEAF
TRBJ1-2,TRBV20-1,SARTGLGYT
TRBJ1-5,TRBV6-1,ASTRQFNQPQH
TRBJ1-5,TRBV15,ATSWDRAYQPQH
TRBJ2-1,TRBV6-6,ASSYLGGGPNEQF
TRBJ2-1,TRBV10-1,ASSERSSYNEQF
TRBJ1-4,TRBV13,ASSYSIGTANEKLF
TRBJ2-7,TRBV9,ASSVSDRNSYEQY
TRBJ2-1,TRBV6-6,ASSYWGTVYNEQF
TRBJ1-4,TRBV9,ASSLTDSEKLF
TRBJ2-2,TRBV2,ASRGLMVIGELF
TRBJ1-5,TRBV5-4,ASRRRQRLLTNQPQH
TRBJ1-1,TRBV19,ASSMANTEAF
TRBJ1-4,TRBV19,ASKGGQSNEKLF
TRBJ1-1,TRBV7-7,ASSREVGTEAF
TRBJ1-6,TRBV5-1,ASSLTVNSPLH
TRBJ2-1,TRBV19,ASSIGSGVYNEQF
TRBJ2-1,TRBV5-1,ASSLTSGRSVEQF
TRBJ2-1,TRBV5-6,ASSNLDSLNPYNEQF
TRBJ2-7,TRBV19,ASSISGRAYEQY
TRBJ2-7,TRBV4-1,ASSQNTGGTYEQY
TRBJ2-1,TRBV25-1,ASSAISGRTYNEQF
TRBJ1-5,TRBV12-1,ATPTTLDSCLPQPQH
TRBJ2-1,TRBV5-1,ASSLGQGNEQF
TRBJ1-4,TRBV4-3,ASSQGGGWEEKLF
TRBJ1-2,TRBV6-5,ASSYSSDYGYT
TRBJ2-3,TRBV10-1,ASSDYAGAITDTQY
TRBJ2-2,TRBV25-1,ASSRTSGRRNTGELF
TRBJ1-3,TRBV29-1,SAGTGLDSGAGNTIY
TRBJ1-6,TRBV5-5,ASSLDLQGRWGSPLH
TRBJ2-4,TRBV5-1,ASSPGTVGVNIQY
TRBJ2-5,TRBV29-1,SVRASEETQY
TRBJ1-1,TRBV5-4,ASSTSLTGTNTEAF
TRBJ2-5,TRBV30,AWSHNRNRGLQETQY
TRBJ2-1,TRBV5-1,ASSLTTGAEQF
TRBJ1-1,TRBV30,AWNRGFANTEAF
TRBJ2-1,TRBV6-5,ASSSSPQGSNEQF
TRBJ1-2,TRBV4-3,ASSQGPGGNYGYT